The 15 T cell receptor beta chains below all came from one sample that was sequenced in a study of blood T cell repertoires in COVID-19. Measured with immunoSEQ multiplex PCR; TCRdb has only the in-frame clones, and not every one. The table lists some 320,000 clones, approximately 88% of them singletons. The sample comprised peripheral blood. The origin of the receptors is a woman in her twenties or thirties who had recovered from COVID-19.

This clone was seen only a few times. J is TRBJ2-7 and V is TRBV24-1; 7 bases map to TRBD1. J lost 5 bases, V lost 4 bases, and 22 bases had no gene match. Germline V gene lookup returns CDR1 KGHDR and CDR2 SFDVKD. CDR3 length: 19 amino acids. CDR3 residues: CATSDLAYKRGLRNDEQYF. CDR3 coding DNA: TGTGCCACCAGTGACTTGGCCTATAAAAGGGGGCTTCGGAACGACGAGCAGTACTTC.

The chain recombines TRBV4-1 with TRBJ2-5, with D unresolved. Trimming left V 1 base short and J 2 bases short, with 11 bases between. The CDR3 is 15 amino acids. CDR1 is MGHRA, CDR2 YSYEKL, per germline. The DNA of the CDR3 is TGCGCCAGCAGCCAAGTCTCGAGACTGCAAGAGACCCAGTACTTC. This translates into CASSQVSRLQETQYF.

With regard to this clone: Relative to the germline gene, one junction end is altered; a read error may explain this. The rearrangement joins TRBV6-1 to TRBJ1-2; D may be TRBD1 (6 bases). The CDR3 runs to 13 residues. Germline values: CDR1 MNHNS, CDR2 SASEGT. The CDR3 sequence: CASREAGVYGYTF. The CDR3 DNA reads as TGTGCCAGCAGAGAAGCAGGGGTTTATGGCTACACCTTC.

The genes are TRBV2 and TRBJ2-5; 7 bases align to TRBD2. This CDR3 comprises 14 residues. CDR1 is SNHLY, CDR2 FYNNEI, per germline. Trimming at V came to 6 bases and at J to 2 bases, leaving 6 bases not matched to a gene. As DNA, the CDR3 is TGTGCCAGCAGGGGAGCGGGGTCTCAAGAGACCCAGTACTTC. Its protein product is CASRGAGSQETQYF.

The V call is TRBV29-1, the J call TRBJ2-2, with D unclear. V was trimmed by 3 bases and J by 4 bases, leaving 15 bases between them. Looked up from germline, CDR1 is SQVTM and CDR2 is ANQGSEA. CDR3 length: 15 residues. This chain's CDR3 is CSVEVLSESTGELFF. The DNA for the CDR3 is TGCAGCGTTGAGGTGCTATCCGAGAGCACCGGGGAGCTGTTTTTT.

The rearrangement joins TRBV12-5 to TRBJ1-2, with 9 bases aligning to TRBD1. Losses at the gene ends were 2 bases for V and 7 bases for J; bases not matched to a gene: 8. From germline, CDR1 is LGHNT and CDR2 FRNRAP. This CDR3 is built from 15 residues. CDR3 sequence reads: CASGLTTGGVSGYTF. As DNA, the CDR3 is TGTGCTAGTGGTTTGACCACAGGGGGCGTGAGTGGCTACACCTTC.

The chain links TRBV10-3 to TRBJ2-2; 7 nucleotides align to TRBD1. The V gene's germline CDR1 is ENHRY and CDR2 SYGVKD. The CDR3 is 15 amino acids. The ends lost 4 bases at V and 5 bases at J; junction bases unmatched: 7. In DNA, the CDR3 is TGTGCCATCAGTGTCGAGGGGGCTAGAACCGGGGAGCTGTTTTTT. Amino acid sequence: CAISVEGARTGELFF.

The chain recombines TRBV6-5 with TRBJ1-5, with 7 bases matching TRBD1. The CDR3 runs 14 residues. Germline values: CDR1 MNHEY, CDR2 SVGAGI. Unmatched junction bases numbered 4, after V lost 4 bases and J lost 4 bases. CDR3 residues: CASSSNRGNQPQHF. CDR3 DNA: TGTGCCAGCAGTTCTAACAGGGGTAATCAGCCCCAGCATTTT.

CDR3 nucleotide sequence: TGTGCCTGGAGCGCCGCGGCCCTCCACTTT. It codes for CAWSAAALHF. V gene TRBV30 combines with J gene TRBJ1-6; D gene unclear. Trimming removed 3 bases at V and 14 bases at J, with 8 bases between. The CDR3 totals 10 residues. In germline, CDR1 is GTSNPN, CDR2 SVGIG (reference sequence).

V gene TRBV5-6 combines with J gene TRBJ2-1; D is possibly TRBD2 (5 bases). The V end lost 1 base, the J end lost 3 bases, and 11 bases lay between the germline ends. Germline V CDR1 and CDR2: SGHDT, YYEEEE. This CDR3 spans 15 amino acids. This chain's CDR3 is CASSLNGEIYNEQFF. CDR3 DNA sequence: TGTGCCAGCAGCTTGAACGGGGAAATCTACAATGAGCAGTTCTTC.

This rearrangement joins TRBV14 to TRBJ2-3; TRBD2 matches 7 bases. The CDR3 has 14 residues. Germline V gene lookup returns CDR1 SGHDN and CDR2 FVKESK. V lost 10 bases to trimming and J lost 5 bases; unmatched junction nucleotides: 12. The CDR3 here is CATSPGGTGDTQYF. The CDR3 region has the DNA TGTGCCACCTCCCCCGGGGGGACCGGAGATACGCAGTATTTT.

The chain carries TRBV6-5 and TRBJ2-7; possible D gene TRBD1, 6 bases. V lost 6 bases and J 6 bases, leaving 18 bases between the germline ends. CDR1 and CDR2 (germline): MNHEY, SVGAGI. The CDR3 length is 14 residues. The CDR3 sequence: CASRTQGTRREQYF. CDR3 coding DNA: TGTGCCAGCAGAACACAGGGAACGCGGCGCGAGCAGTACTTC.

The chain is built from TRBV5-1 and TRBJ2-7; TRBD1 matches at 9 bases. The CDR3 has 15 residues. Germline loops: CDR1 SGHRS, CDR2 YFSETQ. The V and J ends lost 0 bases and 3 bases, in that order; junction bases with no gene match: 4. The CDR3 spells CASSLGTGENYEQYF. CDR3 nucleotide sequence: TGCGCCAGCAGCTTGGGGACAGGGGAGAACTACGAGCAGTACTTC.

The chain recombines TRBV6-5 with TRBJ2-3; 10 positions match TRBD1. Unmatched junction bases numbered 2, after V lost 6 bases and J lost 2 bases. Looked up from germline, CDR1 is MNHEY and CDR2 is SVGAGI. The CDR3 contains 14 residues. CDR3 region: CASRDRGITDTQYF. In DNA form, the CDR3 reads TGTGCCAGCAGGGACAGGGGGATCACAGATACGCAGTATTTT.

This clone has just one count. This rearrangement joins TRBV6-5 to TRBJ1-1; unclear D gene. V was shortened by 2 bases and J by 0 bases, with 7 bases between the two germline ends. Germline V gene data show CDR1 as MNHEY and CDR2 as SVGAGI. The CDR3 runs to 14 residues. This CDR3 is CASSYAGVNTEAFF. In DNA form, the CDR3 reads TGTGCCAGCAGTTACGCCGGAGTGAACACTGAAGCTTTCTTT.